Presented here are 8 T cell receptor beta chains from one specimen sequenced in a study of human T cells and chemical hapten exposure (dated by TCRdb to the early 2020s). The time point label corresponds to: patch test 3, about 24 weeks after DPC sensitization. The treatment or condition tag for this specimen amounts to: therapeutic diphenylcyclopropenone sensitization with weekly scalp DPC. Library construction relied on RACE. Sequenced on a NextSeq 500. TCRdb reran the public reads through fastp at Q25 and MiXCR, keeping productive beta chains. Rows are combined by CDR3 protein, so each entry shows the most common genes and DNA. Within this sample are about 160,000 distinct CDR3 sequences, with 25% to 30% of them counted one time only. Of the sample, about 2% is held by the ten largest clones. The sample in question was whole blood, obtained in connection with sensitization to the hapten diphenylcyclopropenone (DPC). The receptors were sampled from a young woman with alopecia areata. Some clones in this sample may be carry-over from other donors' samples.

This sequence joins TRBV25-1 and TRBJ2-7, with 12 positions matching TRBD1. This CDR3 has 14 residues. Germline loops: CDR1 MGHDK, CDR2 SYGVNS. V lost 8 bases to trimming and J lost 2 bases; unmatched junction nucleotides: 4. The CDR3 loop is CASGGQGAPYEQYF. Written as DNA, the CDR3 is TGTGCCAGCGGGGGACAGGGGGCCCCCTACGAGCAGTACTTC.

V gene TRBV29-1 combines with J gene TRBJ2-7; D gene ambiguous. Germline V gene sequence: CDR1 SQVTM, CDR2 ANQGSEA. Deletions cut 5 bases from V and 2 bases from J, with 13 bases between. This CDR3 spans 13 amino acids. The CDR3: CSVKTLNPYEQYF. CDR3 nucleotides: TGCAGCGTTAAAACTCTGAACCCCTACGAGCAGTACTTC.

The chain couples TRBV15 to TRBJ1-1, with no clear D. CDR1 LNHNV and CDR2 YYDKDF come from the germline V gene (reference sequence). Trimming took 2 bases from V and 7 from J, leaving 11 bases between them. The CDR3 is 13 amino acids. Written as DNA, the CDR3 is TGTGCCACCAGCAGACTCGATTTGGGTGAAGCTTTCTTT. Residues: CATSRLDLGEAFF.

V gene TRBV3-1 combines with J gene TRBJ2-2, with no clear D. Germline V gene sequence: CDR1 LGHDT, CDR2 YNNKEL (reference sequence). V was clipped by 3 bases and J by 5 bases, with 4 bases between them. CDR3 length: 12 residues. CDR3 sequence: CASSQRTGELFF. CDR3 nucleotides: TGTGCCAGCAGCCAGAGGACCGGGGAGCTGTTTTTT.

This sequence joins TRBV5-1 and TRBJ2-2; 7 bases line up with TRBD2. Trimming at V came to 4 bases and at J to 7 bases, leaving 10 bases not matched to a gene. In germline, CDR1 is SGHRS, CDR2 YFSETQ. CDR3 length equals 15 residues. CDR3 in amino acids: CASSPLGGVIGELFF. The CDR3 coding sequence is TGCGCCAGCAGCCCCCTGGGAGGGGTGATCGGGGAGCTGTTTTTT.

This clonotype showed up just a few times. This chain links TRBV28 with TRBJ2-7, with TRBD1 matching 7 bases. This CDR3 is built from 14 residues. The ends lost 4 bases at V and 3 bases at J; junction bases unmatched: 6. The germline gives CDR1 MDHEN, CDR2 SYDVKM. CDR3 region: CASSYTGEFYEQYF. DNA for the CDR3: TGTGCCAGCAGTTACACAGGGGAATTCTACGAGCAGTACTTC.

The J gene is TRBJ1-5, the V gene TRBV4-1, with unresolved D. The V gene's germline CDR1 is MGHRA and CDR2 YSYEKL. This CDR3 comprises 15 residues. Trimming cost V 6 bases and J 1 base, with 13 bases left between them. This CDR3 reads CASSLGELSNQPQHF. The CDR3 nucleotides are TGCGCCAGCAGTCTGGGCGAGTTGAGCAATCAGCCCCAGCATTTT.

This clonotype was recorded a few times. V and J are TRBV7-2 and TRBJ2-1; 7 nucleotides agree with TRBD1. There are 15 residues in the CDR3. CDR1 and CDR2 from the germline V gene are SGHTA and FQGNSA. J was trimmed by 12 bases and V by 4 bases; bases with no gene match: 15. The CDR3 loop is CASSSGTASSPGQFF. CDR3 nucleotides: TGTGCCAGCAGCTCGGGGACAGCCAGTTCTCCTGGGCAGTTCTTC. The whole variable domain, filled in from reference TRBV7-2 and TRBJ2-1, reads GAGVSQSPSNKVTEKGKDVELRCDPISGHTALYWYRQSLGQGLEFLIYFQGNSAPDKSGLPSDRFSAERTGGSVSTLTIQRTQQEDSAVYLCASSSGTASSPGQFFGPGTRLTVL.